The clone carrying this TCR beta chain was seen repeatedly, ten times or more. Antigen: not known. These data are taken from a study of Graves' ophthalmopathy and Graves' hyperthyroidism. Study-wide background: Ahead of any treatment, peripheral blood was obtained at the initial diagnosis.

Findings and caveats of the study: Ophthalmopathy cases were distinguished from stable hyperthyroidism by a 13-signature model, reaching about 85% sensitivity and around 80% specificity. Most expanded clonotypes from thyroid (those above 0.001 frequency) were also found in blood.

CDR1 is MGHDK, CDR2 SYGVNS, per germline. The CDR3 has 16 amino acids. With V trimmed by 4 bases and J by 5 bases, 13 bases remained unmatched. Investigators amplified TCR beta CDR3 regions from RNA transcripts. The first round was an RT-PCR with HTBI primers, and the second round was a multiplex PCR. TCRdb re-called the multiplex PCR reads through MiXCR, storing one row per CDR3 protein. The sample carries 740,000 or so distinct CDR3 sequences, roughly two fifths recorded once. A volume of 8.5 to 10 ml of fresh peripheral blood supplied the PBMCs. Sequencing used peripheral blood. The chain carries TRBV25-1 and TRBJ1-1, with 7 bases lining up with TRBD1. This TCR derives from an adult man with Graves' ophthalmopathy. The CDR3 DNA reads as TGTGCCAGCAGTGCTAGGACAGGCGGGGGTGGAACTGAAGCTTTCTTT. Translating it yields CASSARTGGGGTEAFF.